The TCR beta chain under discussion was sequenced for a study of T cell responses to AZD1222 COVID-19 vaccine. Sequencing used immunoSEQ multiplex PCR; TCRdb keeps in-frame clones, though not all of them. The sample lists 95,000 to 110,000 clones, 85% to 95% occurring once. In this sample, this clone turned up once. The clonotype was recovered from an adult in good health. Sequenced here: peripheral blood, sampled on day 0 of AZD1222 vaccination.

CDR3 residues: CASSLRLAGGSYNEQFF. DNA of the CDR3: TGTGCCAGCAGCTTACGCCTAGCGGGAGGTTCCTACAATGAGCAGTTCTTC. The chain carries TRBV7-9 and TRBJ2-1, with 11 bases that match TRBD2. CDR3 length equals 17 residues. The germline V gene has CDR1 SEHNR and CDR2 FQNEAQ (reference sequence). The junction had 4 bases not matched to a gene; V was cut back by 2 bases and J by 1 base.